This TCR beta chain was obtained from a study of blood T cell repertoires in COVID-19. Study context: Both acute and convalescent COVID-19 samples were obtained from the United States, Italy and Spain. Nucleic acid was either cDNA or gDNA, and it came from T cells, B-cell-depleted T cells, or PBMCs.

Enrollment of patients from Seattle took place during active infection, with longitudinal follow-up. Original processing methods: How many nucleated cells were present was estimated from reference gene primer amplification. Assay: immunoSEQ multiplex PCR; the TCRdb copy retains only in-frame clones and omits some. V and J calls and clone size are given by that table; D and trimming were obtained from the DNA. The sample holds about 170,000 clones; under 95% are singletons and the top ten take around 5%. Germline V gene lookup returns CDR1 SGHAT and CDR2 FQNNGV. V lost 0 bases to trimming and J lost 2 bases, with 21 bases between them. This CDR3 comprises 19 residues.

The clonotype was recovered from a man younger than 35 with COVID-19, enrolled during active disease. The sequencing input was peripheral blood. The chain has TRBV11-2 and TRBJ2-3; D ambiguous. This CDR3 is CASSLDEFVGSPYTDTQYF. In nucleotides, the CDR3 is TGTGCCAGCAGCTTAGATGAATTTGTGGGCTCACCCTACACAGATACGCAGTATTTT. The full variable domain, rest sourced from reference TRBV11-2 and TRBJ2-3, is EAGVAQSPRYKIIEKRQSVAFWCNPISGHATLYWYQQILGQGPKLLIQFQNNGVVDDSQLPKDRFSAERLKGVDSTLKIQPAKLEDSAVYLCASSLDEFVGSPYTDTQYFGPGTRLTVL.